The 7 T cell receptor beta chains listed next were all sequenced from one sample in a study of T cell responses to AZD1222 COVID-19 vaccine. Data came from immunoSEQ multiplex PCR; TCRdb stores just in-frame clones and leaves some out. The table has some 170,000 clones, around 90% seen once; the top ten hold 2.6%. Source: peripheral blood, taken on day 0 of AZD1222 vaccination. Every receptor here comes from an adult in good health.

This sequence joins TRBV5-4 and TRBJ2-2; D gene unclear. The germline gives CDR1 SGHNT, CDR2 YYREEE (reference sequence). The CDR3 totals 17 residues. The V and J ends lost 0 bases and 0 bases respectively, with 12 bases between them. CDR3 amino acids: CASSLGTPHTNTGELFF. CDR3 sequence (DNA): TGTGCCAGCAGCTTGGGCACCCCCCATACGAACACCGGGGAGCTGTTTTTT.

The chain employs TRBV4-1 and TRBJ2-3; D is unclear. Per germline, CDR1 MGHRA and CDR2 YSYEKL. Trimming removed 1 base at V and 7 bases at J, with 6 bases between. The CDR3 sequence is 12 residues long. In nucleotides, the CDR3 is TGCGCCAGCAGCCAAGCGGTAAATACGCAGTATTTT. This translates into CASSQAVNTQYF.

The chain carries TRBV11-2 and TRBJ2-7; no clear D. CDR3 length: 12 amino acids. Per germline, CDR1 SGHAT and CDR2 FQNNGV. Trimming removed 4 bases at V and 6 bases at J, with 10 bases between. In DNA, the CDR3 is TGTGCCAGCAGCTACCCCCGGTTCGAGCAGTACTTC. Protein product: CASSYPRFEQYF.

J is TRBJ1-2 and V is TRBV2; maybe TRBD1 (6 bases). CDR1 and CDR2 from the germline V gene are SNHLY and FYNNEI. Trimming removed 5 bases from V and 6 bases from J, with 10 bases in between. CDR3 length equals 12 residues. CDR3: CASSQGFNGYTF. DNA of the CDR3: TGTGCCAGCAGTCAGGGGTTCAATGGCTACACCTTC.

This clone came up once. The CDR3 region is CASSMWTGGYEQYF. For the CDR3, the DNA is TGTGCCAGTAGTATGTGGACAGGGGGCTACGAGCAGTACTTC. This rearrangement joins TRBV19 to TRBJ2-7, with TRBD1 matching 10 bases. CDR1 and CDR2 (germline): LNHDA, SQIVND (reference sequence). Losses at the gene ends were 3 bases for V and 3 bases for J; bases not matched to a gene: 2. This CDR3 has 14 amino acids. Using reference TRBV19 and TRBJ2-7 for the parts outside the CDR3, the full variable domain is DGGITQSPKYLFRKEGQNVTLSCEQNLNHDAMYWYRQDPGQGLRLIYYSQIVNDFQKGDIAEGYSVSREKKESFPLTVTSAQKNPTAFYLCASSMWTGGYEQYFGPGTRLTVT.

The rearrangement joins TRBV7-9 to TRBJ2-7; D unclear. The CDR3 loop spans 13 amino acids. The germline V and J ends were trimmed by 2 bases and 6 bases, with 11 bases remaining between them. The germline gives CDR1 SEHNR, CDR2 FQNEAQ (reference sequence). CDR3 residues: CASSLSLVGEQYF. The CDR3, as DNA: TGTGCCAGCAGCTTATCCTTGGTGGGCGAGCAGTACTTC.

CDR3 coding DNA: TGTGCCAGCAGCAAAGGAAGGGGGGATGGCTACACCTTC. As protein: CASSKGRGDGYTF. This chain uses TRBV21-1 with TRBJ1-2. TRBV21-1 is marked as a pseudogene. CDR3 length equals 13 residues.